Given below is one TCR beta chain in context. Its specificity is not known. This record comes from a study of high-grade serous ovarian cancer treatment subgroups. Notes on the study in general: Same-patient tumor repertoires overlapped at about 0.095 to 0.85; different patients barely overlapped.

The tumor samples were collected prior to definitive surgery or chemotherapy. Data came from immunoSEQ multiplex PCR; TCRdb stores just in-frame clones and leaves some out. The sample shows approximately 5,000 clones, more than 60% of them seen only once. Losses at the gene ends were 5 bases for V and 8 bases for J; bases not matched to a gene: 14. The CDR3 runs 15 residues. Per the germline V gene, CDR1 is KGHSH and CDR2 is LQKENI. Sequencing was performed on tumor tissue. The receptor comes from a human patient with high-grade serous ovarian cancer. The rearrangement uses TRBV18 and TRBJ1-2; 7 nucleotides line up with TRBD1. The CDR3 DNA reads TGTGCCAGCTCAAAGGAAGGGGGCGACTTCGGCGGCTACACCTTC. Its protein product is CASSKEGGDFGGYTF. Looking up the rest from reference TRBV18 and TRBJ1-2 gives the full variable domain: NAGVMQNPRHLVRRRGQEARLRCSPMKGHSHVYWYRQLPEEGLKFMVYLQKENIIDESGMPKERFSAEFPKEGPSILRIQQVVRGDSAAYFCASSKEGGDFGGYTFGSGTRLTVV.